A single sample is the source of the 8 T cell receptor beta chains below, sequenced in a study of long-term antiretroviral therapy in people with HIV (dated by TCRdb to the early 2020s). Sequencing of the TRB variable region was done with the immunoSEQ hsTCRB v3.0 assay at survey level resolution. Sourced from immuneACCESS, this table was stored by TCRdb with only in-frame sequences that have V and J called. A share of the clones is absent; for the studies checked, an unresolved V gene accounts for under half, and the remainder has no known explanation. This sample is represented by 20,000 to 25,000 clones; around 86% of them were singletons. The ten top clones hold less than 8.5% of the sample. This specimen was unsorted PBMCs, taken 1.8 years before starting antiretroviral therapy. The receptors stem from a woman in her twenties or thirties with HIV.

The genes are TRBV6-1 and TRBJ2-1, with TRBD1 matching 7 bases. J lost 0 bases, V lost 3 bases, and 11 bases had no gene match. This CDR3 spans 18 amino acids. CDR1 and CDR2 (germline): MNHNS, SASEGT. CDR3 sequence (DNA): TGTGCCAGCAGTGATATTTGGACAGGTGAATTCTCCTACAATGAGCAGTTCTTC. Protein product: CASSDIWTGEFSYNEQFF.

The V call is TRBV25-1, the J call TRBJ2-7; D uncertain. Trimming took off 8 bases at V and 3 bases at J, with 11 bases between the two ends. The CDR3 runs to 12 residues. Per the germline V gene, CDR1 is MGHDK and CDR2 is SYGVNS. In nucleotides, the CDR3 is TGTGCCAGCGGACCACGGATCTACGAGCAGTACGTC. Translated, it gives CASGPRIYEQYV.

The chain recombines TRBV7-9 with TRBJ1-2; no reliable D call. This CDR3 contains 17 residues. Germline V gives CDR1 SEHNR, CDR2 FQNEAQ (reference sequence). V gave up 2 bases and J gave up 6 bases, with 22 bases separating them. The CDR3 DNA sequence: TGTGCCAGCAGCTTATCGGGTACAGCGGTAGTGGAAAATGGCTACACCTTC. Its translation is CASSLSGTAVVENGYTF.

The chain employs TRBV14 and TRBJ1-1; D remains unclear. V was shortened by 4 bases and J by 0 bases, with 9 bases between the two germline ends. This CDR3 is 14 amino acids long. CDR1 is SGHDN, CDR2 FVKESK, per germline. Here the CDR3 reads CASSLLRVNTEAFF. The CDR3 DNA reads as TGTGCCAGCAGCCTGTTACGGGTGAACACTGAAGCTTTCTTT. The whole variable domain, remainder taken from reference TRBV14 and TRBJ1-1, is EAGVTQFPSHSVIEKGQTVTLRCDPISGHDNLYWYRRVMGKEIKFLLHFVKESKQDESGMPNNRFLAERTGGTYSTLKVQPAELEDSGVYFCASSLLRVNTEAFFGQGTRLTVV.

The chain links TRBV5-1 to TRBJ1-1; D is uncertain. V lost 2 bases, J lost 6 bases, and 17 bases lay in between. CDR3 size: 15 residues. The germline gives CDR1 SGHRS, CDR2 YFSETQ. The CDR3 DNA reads TGCGCCAGCAGCTTCACGGGGTCTATTAACGCTGAAGCTTTCTTT. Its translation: CASSFTGSINAEAFF.

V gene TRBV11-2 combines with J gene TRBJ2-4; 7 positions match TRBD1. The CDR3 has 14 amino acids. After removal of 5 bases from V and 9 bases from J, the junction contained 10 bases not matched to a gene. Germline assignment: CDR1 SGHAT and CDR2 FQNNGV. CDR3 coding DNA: TGTGCCAGCAGCACTCAACAGGGGATCGGCATTCAGTACTTC. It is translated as CASSTQQGIGIQYF. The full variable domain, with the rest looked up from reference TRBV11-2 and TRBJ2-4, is EAGVAQSPRYKIIEKRQSVAFWCNPISGHATLYWYQQILGQGPKLLIQFQNNGVVDDSQLPKDRFSAERLKGVDSTLKIQPAKLEDSAVYLCASSTQQGIGIQYFGAGTRLSVL.

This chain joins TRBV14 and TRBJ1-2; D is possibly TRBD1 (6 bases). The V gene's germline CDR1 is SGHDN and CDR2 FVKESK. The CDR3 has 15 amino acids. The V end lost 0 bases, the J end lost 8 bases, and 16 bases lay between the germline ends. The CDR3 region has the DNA TGTGCCAGCAGCCAAGATGTCCGGGGGCCTATAGGCTACACCTTC. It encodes CASSQDVRGPIGYTF.

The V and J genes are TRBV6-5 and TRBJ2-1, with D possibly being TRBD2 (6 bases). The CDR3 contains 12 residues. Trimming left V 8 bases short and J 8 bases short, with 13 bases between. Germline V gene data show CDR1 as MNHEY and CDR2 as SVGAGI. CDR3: CASGTWLDEQFF. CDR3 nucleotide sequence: TGTGCCAGCGGGACTTGGTTAGATGAGCAGTTCTTC.